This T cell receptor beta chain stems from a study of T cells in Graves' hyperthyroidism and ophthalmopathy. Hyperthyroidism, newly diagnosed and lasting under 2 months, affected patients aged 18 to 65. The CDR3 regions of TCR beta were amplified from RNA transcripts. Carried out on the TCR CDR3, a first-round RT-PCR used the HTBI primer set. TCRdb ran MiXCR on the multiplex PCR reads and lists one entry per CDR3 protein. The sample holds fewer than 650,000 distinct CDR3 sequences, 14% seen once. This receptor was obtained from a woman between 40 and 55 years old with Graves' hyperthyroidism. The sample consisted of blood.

The CDR3 region is CSASVGGRTEAFF. In DNA, the CDR3 is TGCAGTGCTAGTGTCGGGGGTCGGACTGAAGCTTTCTTT. The chain has TRBV20-1 and TRBJ1-1; possibly TRBD1 for D (5 bases). Trimming removed 3 bases from V and 5 bases from J, with 13 bases in between. The CDR3 is 13 residues long. Germline V gene data show CDR1 as DFQATT and CDR2 as SNEGSKA (reference sequence).